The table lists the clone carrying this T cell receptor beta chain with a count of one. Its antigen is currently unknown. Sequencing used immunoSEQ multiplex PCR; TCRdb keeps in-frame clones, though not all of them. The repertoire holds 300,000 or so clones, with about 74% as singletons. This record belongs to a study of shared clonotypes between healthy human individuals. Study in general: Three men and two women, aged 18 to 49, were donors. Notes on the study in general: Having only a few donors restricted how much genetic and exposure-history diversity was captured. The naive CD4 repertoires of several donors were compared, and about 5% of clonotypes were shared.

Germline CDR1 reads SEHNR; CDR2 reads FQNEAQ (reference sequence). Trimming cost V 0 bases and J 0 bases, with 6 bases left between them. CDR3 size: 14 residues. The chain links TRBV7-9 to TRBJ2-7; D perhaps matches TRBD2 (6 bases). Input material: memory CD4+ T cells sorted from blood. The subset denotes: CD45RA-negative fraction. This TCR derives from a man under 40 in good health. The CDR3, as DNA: TGTGCCAGCAGCTTAGCGACTAGCTCCTACGAGCAGTACTTC. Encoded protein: CASSLATSSYEQYF.